Below, one TCR beta chain is given with its context. As yet, its antigen is unknown. These data come from a study of CD4 T cells in relation to SARS-CoV-2 and coronaviruses. About the research overall: PBMCs were cultured with antigen for roughly 10 days before TCR beta sequencing. The restricting HLA molecule for shared crossreactive spike epitopes was mapped. Whole-study findings and limits: Crossreactivity was assessed only for spike protein, not other viral proteins.

This CDR3 is 13 amino acids long. Germline V CDR1 and CDR2: KGHDR, SFDVKD. V lost 4 bases and J lost 11, with 14 bases in between. Profiled with immunoSEQ multiplex PCR; TCRdb holds only in-frame clones, not every one. Here the sample spans 36,000 or so clones, about 80% being singletons. The clonotype was recovered from an adult with COVID-19. V and J are TRBV24-1 and TRBJ1-5; D is uncertain. The sample comprised memory CD4+ T cells from PBMCs, cultured in vitro. This CDR3 reads CATSDPPSWAQHF. The CDR3 nucleotides are TGTGCCACCAGTGACCCCCCTTCGTGGGCCCAGCATTTT.